The clone carrying this T cell receptor (beta chain) was counted many times. The data belong to a study of early T cells in non-severe SARS-CoV-2 infection. About the study: With bulk RNA from unsorted whole blood as input, sequencing yielded unpaired chains.

Via MiXCR, TCRdb re-called the 5' RACE reads, giving one row per CDR3 protein. Here the sample spans tens of thousands of distinct CDR3 sequences, roughly 12% being singletons. Trimming stripped 5 bases from V and 1 base from J, with 14 bases between. Germline CDR1 is SGHAT and CDR2 is FQNNGV. The CDR3 runs 15 residues. This clonotype was obtained from an adult who was a healthcare worker with PCR-confirmed SARS-CoV-2 infection or an uninfected control (not recorded which). The source material was whole blood, sampled at baseline. The rearrangement uses TRBV11-2 and TRBJ1-1; D unclear. The chain's CDR3 is CASSPRDTWNTEAFF. The DNA for the CDR3 is TGTGCCAGCAGCCCTAGAGACACTTGGAACACTGAAGCTTTCTTT.